These 28 T cell receptor beta chains were sequenced from one sample in a study of human T cells and chemical hapten exposure. Time point indicated: patch test 1, 2 weeks after DPC sensitization. Treatment defined: therapeutic diphenylcyclopropenone sensitization with weekly scalp DPC. TCRdb reprocessed the RACE reads via MiXCR and lists one record per CDR3 protein. The table has 380,000 or so distinct CDR3 sequences, about 4.4% seen once. This specimen consisted of whole blood, obtained in connection with sensitization to the hapten diphenylcyclopropenone (DPC). Source of these receptors: a woman between 45 and 65 years old with alopecia areata. Some clones in this sample may be carry-over from other donors' samples.

This clonotype was observed at least ten times. The chain couples TRBV5-1 to TRBJ2-1; D is undetermined. Germline values: CDR1 SGHRS, CDR2 YFSETQ. The CDR3 is made up of 15 amino acids. Deletions cut 0 bases from V and 2 bases from J, with 9 bases between. The CDR3 is CASSLEGKAYNEQFF. The CDR3 DNA reads as TGCGCCAGCAGCTTGGAAGGCAAAGCCTACAATGAGCAGTTCTTC.

This chain uses TRBV7-2 with TRBJ1-3; D remains ambiguous. Germline V CDR1 and CDR2: SGHTA, FQGNSA. The ends were cut back, 0 bases at V and 0 bases at J, with 9 bases in the middle. The CDR3 is made up of 16 amino acids. The CDR3 DNA sequence: TGTGCCAGCAGCTTAGCGGCGGGGTACTCTGGAAACACCATATATTTT. Translating it yields CASSLAAGYSGNTIYF.

This clonotype was detected ten times or more. The chain carries TRBV7-2 and TRBJ2-1; no definite D call. CDR1 is SGHTA, CDR2 FQGNSA, per germline. The V gene lost 5 bases and the J gene lost 0 bases, with 5 bases spanning the gap. The CDR3 has 13 residues. CDR3: CASSLNSYNEQFF. The CDR3 DNA follows: TGTGCCAGCAGCCTGAACTCCTACAATGAGCAGTTCTTC.

This clonotype was seen many times. The chain couples TRBV20-1 to TRBJ1-1; 12 bases are shared with TRBD1. The V segment lost 2 bases and the J segment 5 bases; nucleotides outside the gene matches: 9. Germline CDR1 and CDR2: DFQATT and SNEGSKA (reference sequence). The CDR3 length is 16 residues. CDR3 sequence: CSARPAGQGAQTEAFF. The DNA of the CDR3 is TGCAGTGCTAGACCCGCGGGACAGGGGGCTCAAACTGAAGCTTTCTTT.

This clonotype came up many times. The rearrangement uses TRBV27 and TRBJ1-5; TRBD1 matches at 7 bases. Germline values: CDR1 MNHEY, CDR2 SMNVEV (reference sequence). CDR3 length: 16 amino acids. V was pared by 4 bases and J by 6 bases, with 12 bases of the junction left unmatched. The CDR3 loop is CASSSLSTGDSQPQHF. In DNA, the CDR3 is TGTGCCAGCAGTTCACTTTCCACAGGGGATTCTCAGCCCCAGCATTTT.

This clonotype was observed a handful of times. The V call is TRBV6-5, the J call TRBJ1-1; a weak D match, TRBD1 (5 bases). The V gene's germline CDR1 is MNHEY and CDR2 SVGAGI. CDR3 length equals 13 residues. Trimming removed 7 bases from V and 4 bases from J, with 13 bases in between. The CDR3 coding sequence is TGTGCCAGCACCTCGACAGTATCCACTGAAGCTTTCTTT. This encodes CASTSTVSTEAFF.

This clonotype was observed at least ten times. DNA of the CDR3: TGTGCCAGCAGCTTAGAGACGGGTCGGAGGAGGGAGACCCAGTACTTC. Translation: CASSLETGRRRETQYF. V and J are TRBV7-2 and TRBJ2-5; tentatively, D is TRBD2 (5 bases). V was clipped by 1 base and J by 5 bases, with 17 bases between them. Germline V gives CDR1 SGHTA, CDR2 FQGNSA. The CDR3 consists of 16 residues.

This chain links TRBV13 with TRBJ2-3; 11 bases fit TRBD2. CDR1 is PRHDT, CDR2 FYEKMQ, per germline (reference sequence). V trimming: 5 bases; J trimming: 0 bases; junction bases outside the gene matches: 4. CDR3 length equals 16 residues. CDR3 in amino acids: CASSPGLAESTDTQYF. For the CDR3, the DNA is TGTGCCAGCAGCCCGGGACTAGCGGAGAGCACAGATACGCAGTATTTT.

This clonotype was seen ten or more times. CDR3 sequence: CASSGGTGRSDTQYF. The CDR3 coding sequence is TGTGCCAGCAGTGGGGGGACAGGACGATCAGATACGCAGTATTTT. V is TRBV6-2 or TRBV6-3 and J is TRBJ2-3, with 8 positions matching TRBD1. V lost 5 bases and J lost 4; bases outside the gene matches: 8. Germline CDR1 MNHEY, CDR2 SVGEGT. The CDR3 extends over 15 amino acids.

On this clonotype: This may stem from a read error, because a much larger clone lies one nucleotide away. The chain links TRBV25-1 to TRBJ1-6; TRBD1 matches at 10 bases. The CDR3 sequence is 15 residues long. Looked up from germline, CDR1 is MGHDK and CDR2 is SYGVNS. The trim removed 0 bases at V and 9 bases at J, leaving 2 bases unmatched. The CDR3 here is CASSEYRDRGSPLHF. CDR3 DNA: TGTGCCAGCAGTGAATATCGGGACAGGGGTTCACCCCTCCACTTT.

This clonotype appeared many times. This chain joins TRBV29-1 and TRBJ2-3; 10 nucleotides agree with TRBD1. The CDR3 has 13 residues. V lost 6 bases and J lost 5; bases outside the gene matches: 5. Germline values: CDR1 SQVTM, CDR2 ANQGSEA. Here the CDR3 DNA reads TGCAGCGTCGTGGACAGGGGGATAGATACGCAGTATTTT. Protein: CSVVDRGIDTQYF.

This clonotype was recorded many times. In nucleotides, the CDR3 is TGTGCCAGCAGCGCCTCCGGCCCCTACGAGCAGTACTTC. Translating it yields CASSASGPYEQYF. The V and J genes are TRBV11-2 and TRBJ2-7, with no clear D. Germline values: CDR1 SGHAT, CDR2 FQNNGV. The CDR3 is 13 residues long. The V end lost 5 bases, the J end lost 2 bases, and 10 bases lay between the germline ends.

This clonotype was found many times. The CDR3: CASSGAGTGVGETQYF. The CDR3 DNA reads as TGTGCCAGCAGCGGAGCCGGGACAGGGGTAGGAGAGACCCAGTACTTC. The V call is TRBV5-8, the J call TRBJ2-5, with 10 bases matching TRBD1. Germline CDR1 and CDR2: SGHTS and YDEGEE. Germline trimming cut 4 bases from V and 4 bases from J; bases unmatched to any gene: 10. The CDR3 extends over 16 amino acids. The full variable domain, rest sourced from reference TRBV5-8 and TRBJ2-5, is EAGVTQSPTHLIKTRGQQATLRCSPISGHTSVYWYQQALGLGLQFLLWYDEGEERNRGNFPPRFSGRQFPNYSSELNVNALELEDSALYLCASSGAGTGVGETQYFGPGTRLLVL.

This clonotype turned up a few times. This chain joins TRBV12-3 or TRBV12-4 and TRBJ2-1, with 9 nucleotides matching TRBD2. The ends lost 6 bases at V and 0 bases at J; junction bases unmatched: 3. This CDR3 comprises 15 residues. CDR3 sequence reads: CASRGLATSYNEQFF. CDR3 bases: TGTGCCAGCAGGGGACTAGCCACCTCCTACAATGAGCAGTTCTTC.

This clonotype has at least ten counts. The rearrangement joins TRBV5-5 to TRBJ2-1; D remains unclear. Per germline, CDR1 SGHKS and CDR2 YYEKEE (reference sequence). This CDR3 is built from 13 residues. Trimming pared 0 bases from V and 7 bases from J, leaving 8 bases between. The CDR3 bases are TGTGCCAGCAGCTTGGGGCCTGAGAATGAGCAGTTCTTC. It translates to CASSLGPENEQFF.

The chain joins TRBV20-1 to TRBJ2-5; D not resolved. Germline assignment: CDR1 DFQATT and CDR2 SNEGSKA (reference sequence). The CDR3 is 13 amino acids. Between the trimmed V and J ends, which lost 1 base and 3 bases, there was a span of 9 bases. CDR3 coding DNA: TGCAGTGCTAGAGGGACGGCCAAAGAGACCCAGTACTTC. This encodes CSARGTAKETQYF.

This clonotype was found many times. This chain links TRBV6-1 with TRBJ1-1; no clear D. Between the trimmed V and J ends, which lost 2 bases and 5 bases, there was a span of 6 bases. Germline CDR1 is MNHNS and CDR2 is SASEGT. This CDR3 has 12 residues. The CDR3: CASSETRTEAFF. The CDR3 DNA reads as TGTGCCAGCAGTGAAACTAGGACTGAAGCTTTCTTT.

The V and J genes are TRBV24-1 and TRBJ2-3; the D is unclear. Germline CDR1 reads KGHDR; CDR2 reads SFDVKD. The CDR3 is made up of 14 amino acids. With 2 bases removed from V and 0 bases from J, the gap between germline ends came to 5 bases. The DNA of the CDR3 is TGTGCCACCAGTGATTCCAAGAGCACAGATACGCAGTATTTT. It encodes CATSDSKSTDTQYF.

This clonotype was seen ten or more times. The chain carries TRBV5-1 and TRBJ2-4; D remains unclear. The CDR3 runs 14 residues. The V end was cut by 0 bases, the J end by 9 bases, with 13 bases between. Germline V gene sequence: CDR1 SGHRS, CDR2 YFSETQ. DNA of the CDR3: TGCGCCAGCAGCTTGGAGAGGAGAAATAGCATTCAGTACTTC. It translates to CASSLERRNSIQYF.

This clonotype was counted ten times or more. Written as DNA, the CDR3 is TGTGCCAGTACCCTCGATGAGGGCTCTAATGAAAAACTGTTTTTT. Translating gives CASTLDEGSNEKLFF. This rearrangement joins TRBV19 to TRBJ1-4, with D uncertain. The length of the CDR3 is 15 residues. Per the germline V gene, CDR1 is LNHDA and CDR2 is SQIVND (reference sequence). Trimming pared 7 bases from V and 3 bases from J, leaving 15 bases between.

This clonotype has at least ten counts. J is TRBJ1-5 and V is TRBV27, with D possibly being TRBD1 (6 bases). The CDR3 is made up of 15 amino acids. Trimming removed 1 base from V and 3 bases from J, with 10 bases in between. Germline values: CDR1 MNHEY, CDR2 SMNVEV (reference sequence). The CDR3 loop reads CASSLFGGINQPQHF. The CDR3 coding sequence is TGTGCCAGCAGTTTATTCGGGGGCATCAATCAGCCCCAGCATTTT.

In this sample, this clonotype turned up many times. The V and J genes are TRBV28 and TRBJ2-6; tentative D call: TRBD2 (5 bases). Deletions cut 3 bases from V and 0 bases from J, with 15 bases between. The CDR3 is 18 residues long. Germline assignment: CDR1 MDHEN and CDR2 SYDVKM. This CDR3 is CASSFIGAAVSGANVLTF. Written as DNA, the CDR3 is TGTGCCAGCAGTTTTATAGGAGCGGCCGTCTCTGGGGCCAACGTCCTGACTTTC. Variable domain in full (rest from reference TRBV28 and TRBJ2-6): DVKVTQSSRYLVKRTGEKVFLECVQDMDHENMFWYRQDPGLGLRLIYFSYDVKMKEKGDIPEGYSVSREKKERFSLILESASTNQTSMYLCASSFIGAAVSGANVLTFGAGSRLTVL.

This clonotype was observed at least ten times. It is unclear where the CDR3 begins or ends on the DNA, so no DNA is shown, and the CDR3 is as TCRdb lists it. This chain joins TRBV6-6 and TRBJ2-1; the table's D call TRBD2 went unverified against the DNA. The CDR3 is 15 amino acids long, termini counted. Germline CDR1 is MNHNY and CDR2 is SVGAGI (reference sequence). The CDR3 loop is CASSYSWVGLGNSTF.

This clonotype was counted at least ten times. The gene calls are TRBV4-3 and TRBJ2-3; possibly TRBD2 for D (7 bases). V gave up 4 bases and J gave up 0 bases, with 20 bases separating them. CDR1 is LGHNA and CDR2 is YSLEER in the germline V gene. This CDR3 has 18 residues. The CDR3 nucleotides read TGCGCCAGCAGCCGGGCTTCAAGCGGGACATCTAGCACAGATACGCAGTATTTT. It specifies CASSRASSGTSSTDTQYF.

The chain uses TRBV30 and TRBJ1-1; D is uncertain. The CDR3 extends over 15 amino acids. Trimming removed 6 bases from V and 6 bases from J, with 23 bases in between. Germline V gene data show CDR1 as GTSNPN and CDR2 as SVGIG (reference sequence). CDR3 bases: TGTGCCTGCCCCCGCGGCGGCGAAACCAAGGCTGAAGCTTTCTTT. It encodes CACPRGGETKAEAFF.

This clonotype was counted at least ten times. The CDR3 is CASSQAGGGEQYF. The CDR3 region has the DNA TGTGCCAGCAGCCAAGCCGGGGGTGGGGAGCAGTACTTC. The chain carries TRBV3-1 and TRBJ2-7; D might be TRBD2 (6 bases). The CDR3 extends over 13 amino acids. Germline V gene sequence: CDR1 LGHDT, CDR2 YNNKEL (reference sequence). The V end lost 1 base, the J end lost 7 bases, and 11 bases lay between the germline ends.

The V and J genes are TRBV4-3 and TRBJ1-1, with 7 bases aligning to TRBD1. The V segment lost 1 base and the J segment 1 base; nucleotides outside the gene matches: 6. This CDR3 is 16 amino acids long. Germline V gene data show CDR1 as LGHNA and CDR2 as YSLEER. CDR3 nucleotides: TGCGCCAGCAGCCAAGTAGTAGGGGGCCGGAACACTGAAGCTTTCTTT. The encoded protein is CASSQVVGGRNTEAFF.

This clonotype occurred a few times. The chain recombines TRBV10-2 with TRBJ2-1; 8 bases are a match to TRBD2. CDR1 and CDR2 from the germline V gene are WSHSY and SAAADI. This CDR3 is 15 amino acids long. The J segment lost 4 bases and the V segment lost 2 bases, leaving 4 bases of the junction unmatched. The CDR3, as DNA: TGCGCCAGCAGTGAGACGGGGGGGAGGTACAATGAGCAGTTCTTC. This gives the protein CASSETGGRYNEQFF.